These 24 T cell receptor beta chains were all obtained from the same sample, sequenced in a study of spatial heterogeneity in lung cancer. Time point indicated: sample taken at primary tumor resection. The input material, whole RNA from tumor, nontumor lung or frozen PBMC, was sequenced unsorted. One entry per CDR3 protein, called by TCRdb with MiXCR from the 5' RACE reads. Found here are approximately 11,000 distinct CDR3 sequences, roughly 4% of them singletons; the top ten hold about 7.9%. The sample consisted of normal lung tissue next to the tumor, taken at surgery. These receptors were collected from a male donor with early-stage non-small cell lung cancer.

This clonotype occurred many times. This beta chain is a stray sequence in a library constructed for alpha chains; its clone size is not meaningful. The J gene is TRBJ1-4, the V gene TRBV5-1; D gene unclear. Trimming cost V 1 base and J 5 bases, with 12 bases left between them. The germline V gene has CDR1 SGHRS and CDR2 YFSETQ. This CDR3 comprises 15 residues. The CDR3 nucleotides read TGCGCCAGCAGCTTGACTGGGCAGTTAAATGAAAAACTGTTTTTT. It translates to CASSLTGQLNEKLFF.

This clonotype came up many times. This beta chain turned up in a library designed for alpha chains; as an off-target read, its abundance says little. CDR3 sequence reads: CASTRGELGQGAKNIQYF. The CDR3 nucleotides read TGCGCCAGCACTCGCGGGGAGTTGGGACAGGGGGCCAAAAACATTCAGTACTTC. The V and J genes are TRBV5-1 and TRBJ2-4, with 10 nucleotides matching TRBD1. The trim removed 6 bases at V and 1 base at J, leaving 13 bases unmatched. Looked up from germline, CDR1 is SGHRS and CDR2 is YFSETQ. The CDR3 contains 18 residues.

This clonotype is classed as medium-sized (0.01 to 0.1%). Little can be read into the size of this beta chain, an off-target read in a library designed for alpha chains. The chain recombines TRBV7-6 with TRBJ2-2; D unclear. CDR1 is SGHVS, CDR2 FNYEAQ, per germline. There are 16 residues in the CDR3. V gave up 2 bases and J gave up 0 bases, with 10 bases separating them. The CDR3 sequence is CASSLLGRPNTGELFF. The CDR3 nucleotides read TGTGCCAGCAGCTTATTGGGCAGACCGAACACCGGGGAGCTGTTTTTT.

In its sample, this clonotype was seen many times. The size of this beta chain means little, since it is a stray read in a library made for alpha chains. This sequence joins TRBV7-9 and TRBJ2-5, with 9 bases matching TRBD1. Per the germline V gene, CDR1 is SEHNR and CDR2 is FQNEAQ (reference sequence). CDR3 length: 13 amino acids. Trimming at V came to 10 bases and at J to 4 bases, leaving 7 bases not matched to a gene. The CDR3: CATETGGLETQYF. CDR3 DNA: TGTGCCACCGAAACAGGGGGCTTAGAGACCCAGTACTTC.

The sample holds many counts of this clonotype. Since the library was made to target alpha chains, this beta chain is a stray read and its abundance is not meaningful. The chain carries TRBV4-1 and TRBJ2-3, with 8 bases lining up with TRBD1. The CDR3 covers 15 residues. Germline V gene sequence: CDR1 MGHRA, CDR2 YSYEKL. Unmatched junction bases numbered 7, after V lost 4 bases and J lost 4 bases. CDR3 bases: TGCGCCAGCAGCCCAGGGCAGGGGGCATCAGATACGCAGTATTTT. Translation: CASSPGQGASDTQYF.

By share, this clonotype counts as medium-sized (0.01 to 0.1%). Because the library targeted alpha chains, this beta chain is an off-target read whose size means little. The rearrangement joins TRBV25-1 to TRBJ2-3; weak D call: TRBD2 (5 bases). Germline values: CDR1 MGHDK, CDR2 SYGVNS. Trimming took 4 bases from V and 6 from J, leaving 17 bases between them. This CDR3 comprises 15 residues. CDR3 DNA: TGTGCCAGCAGTGGTCAAGCGGTACTTGGGGATACGCAGTATTTT. Encoded protein: CASSGQAVLGDTQYF.

At least ten counts were recorded for this clonotype. Because this beta chain is a stray read in a library intended to capture alpha chains, its abundance should not be given much weight. The chain recombines TRBV7-2 with TRBJ1-6; D might be TRBD1 (6 bases). The CDR3 is made up of 14 amino acids. Germline V lookup: CDR1 SGHTA, CDR2 FQGNSA. V was clipped by 4 bases and J by 7 bases, with 11 bases between them. Here the CDR3 DNA reads TGTGCCAGCAGCTCCACAGGGAACAATTCACCCCTCCACTTT. Protein sequence: CASSSTGNNSPLHF.

This clonotype was seen repeatedly, ten times or more. This beta chain represents an off-target read in a library built for alpha chains; its size is of limited meaning. The chain links TRBV4-1 to TRBJ2-6, with D possibly matching TRBD2 (5 bases). The V gene's germline CDR1 is MGHRA and CDR2 YSYEKL. Trimming took off 4 bases at V and 1 base at J, with 11 bases between the two ends. This CDR3 spans 16 amino acids. The CDR3 DNA reads TGCGCCAGCAGCCTTGAGGGTAGTTCTGGGGCCAACGTCCTGACTTTC. Protein: CASSLEGSSGANVLTF.

This clonotype was detected ten times or more. This beta chain represents an off-target read in a library built for alpha chains; its size is of limited meaning. The gene calls are TRBV10-1 and TRBJ2-3; D is undetermined. The V end lost 5 bases, the J end lost 6 bases, and 3 bases lay between the germline ends. In germline, CDR1 is WNHNN, CDR2 SYGVQD (reference sequence). The CDR3 spans 10 residues. CDR3 loop: CASSSDTQYF. CDR3 DNA sequence: TGCGCCAGCAGTTCGGATACGCAGTATTTT.

This clonotype was found many times. This beta chain lies outside the target of a library built for alpha chains; its clone size means little. The rearrangement uses TRBV27 and TRBJ1-5; 7 bases are a match to TRBD1. The CDR3 length is 15 residues. V lost 6 bases and J lost 0; bases outside the gene matches: 5. Germline V gives CDR1 MNHEY, CDR2 SMNVEV (reference sequence). The CDR3 region has the DNA TGTGCCAGCAGAGGGGGCGACTATAGCAATCAGCCCCAGCATTTT. Translation gives CASRGGDYSNQPQHF.

This clonotype is judged medium-sized (0.01 to 0.1%). Being off target in a library aimed at alpha chains, this beta chain has a size of little meaning. The V and J genes are TRBV29-1 and TRBJ2-1; D may be TRBD1 or TRBD2 (6 bases each). The germline gives CDR1 SQVTM, CDR2 ANQGSEA. V was shortened by 6 bases and J by 8 bases, with 23 bases between the two germline ends. CDR3 length equals 15 residues. The CDR3 is CSVPHSWGAGDEQFF. CDR3 nucleotides: TGCAGCGTCCCCCATTCATGGGGGGCCGGAGATGAGCAGTTCTTC.

Judged by abundance, this clonotype is medium-sized. This beta chain came through as a stray read in a library set up for alpha chains, and its size says little. V usage is TRBV11-2 and J usage is TRBJ2-3, with 7 bases lining up with TRBD1. CDR1 and CDR2 from the germline V gene are SGHAT and FQNNGV. V was pared by 5 bases and J by 0 bases, with 5 bases of the junction left unmatched. This CDR3 spans 15 amino acids. Here the CDR3 DNA reads TGTGCCAGCAGCAGGGGACAGACTAGCACAGATACGCAGTATTTT. Translating it yields CASSRGQTSTDTQYF.

In this sample, this clonotype turned up many times. The library was prepared for alpha chains; this beta chain is a stray read, so its frequency means little. This chain links TRBV29-1 with TRBJ2-2; 7 bases fit TRBD1. The germline V gene has CDR1 SQVTM and CDR2 ANQGSEA. The CDR3 covers 14 residues. The CDR3 sequence is CSAGTARLTGELFF. The CDR3 region has the DNA TGCAGTGCCGGGACAGCCAGATTAACCGGGGAGCTGTTTTTT.

There are a few counts of this clonotype. Little can be read into the size of this beta chain, an off-target read in a library designed for alpha chains. This rearrangement joins TRBV7-2 to TRBJ1-1, with TRBD1 matching 8 bases. This CDR3 contains 14 residues. Per germline, CDR1 SGHTA and CDR2 FQGNSA. V gave up 2 bases and J gave up 5 bases; unmatched junction bases: 4. CDR3 amino acids: CASSLKQGETEAFF. Here the CDR3 DNA reads TGTGCCAGCAGCTTAAAACAGGGGGAAACTGAAGCTTTCTTT.

This clonotype was counted ten times or more. Its ends do not fully match the called genes, so a read error is possible. Within a library made for alpha chains, this beta chain is off target, and its count is uninformative. The V gene is TRBV13, the J gene TRBJ2-2; D may be TRBD2 (5 bases). The CDR3 is 14 amino acids. The germline CDR1 and CDR2 sequences are PRHDT and FYEKMQ (reference sequence). As DNA, the CDR3 is TGTGCCAGCAGCCTAGGACTTAACACCGGGGAGCTGTTTTTT. Protein product: CASSLGLNTGELFF.

This clonotype occurred many times. Within a library made for alpha chains, this beta chain is off target, and its count is uninformative. The genes are TRBV11-2 and TRBJ2-4, with a possible D match to TRBD2 (5 bases). The germline CDR1 and CDR2 sequences are SGHAT and FQNNGV. Trimming removed 4 bases at V and 0 bases at J, with 10 bases between. The CDR3 covers 15 residues. CDR3 coding DNA: TGTGCCAGCAGCTCCGCCGGGGTAGCCAAAAACATTCAGTACTTC. Amino acids: CASSSAGVAKNIQYF.

This clonotype was counted ten times or more. This beta chain is off target for a library built for alpha chains, so its abundance means little. This chain connects TRBV7-2 to TRBJ1-5; 10 bases align to TRBD1. The CDR3 covers 15 residues. Losses at the gene ends were 3 bases for V and 6 bases for J; bases not matched to a gene: 5. The germline V gene encodes CDR1 SGHTA and CDR2 FQGNSA. The CDR3 DNA is TGTGCCAGCAGCTTCAAGGGACAGGGGTTTCAGCCCCAGCATTTT. Translating gives CASSFKGQGFQPQHF.

This clonotype was seen at least ten times. This beta chain is an off-target read within a library intended for alpha chains, so its frequency means little. This chain connects TRBV11-3 to TRBJ2-1, with 7 bases identical to TRBD1. The V segment lost 5 bases and the J segment 4 bases; nucleotides outside the gene matches: 8. The CDR3 runs to 15 residues. Looked up from germline, CDR1 is SGHNT and CDR2 is YENEEA. CDR3 sequence reads: CASSPGRGSYNEQFF. The CDR3 nucleotides read TGTGCCAGCAGCCCGGGCAGGGGGTCTTACAATGAGCAGTTCTTC. Looking up the rest from reference TRBV11-3 and TRBJ2-1 gives the full variable domain: EAGVVQSPRYKIIEKKQPVAFWCNPISGHNTLYWYLQNLGQGPELLIRYENEEAVDDSQLPKDRFSAERLKGVDSTLKIQPAELGDSAVYLCASSPGRGSYNEQFFGPGTRLTVL.

In its sample, this clonotype is medium-sized (0.01 to 0.1%). The library was prepared for alpha chains; this beta chain is a stray read, so its frequency means little. The chain carries TRBV11-3 and TRBJ2-1; no clear D gene. Germline values: CDR1 SGHNT, CDR2 YENEEA. V was trimmed by 3 bases and J by 0 bases, leaving 9 bases between them. This CDR3 region has 15 residues. CDR3 in amino acids: CASSLETASYNEQFF. The CDR3, as DNA: TGTGCCAGCAGCTTGGAAACAGCCTCCTACAATGAGCAGTTCTTC. Complete variable domain (other parts from reference TRBV11-3 and TRBJ2-1): EAGVVQSPRYKIIEKKQPVAFWCNPISGHNTLYWYLQNLGQGPELLIRYENEEAVDDSQLPKDRFSAERLKGVDSTLKIQPAELGDSAVYLCASSLETASYNEQFFGPGTRLTVL.

In this sample, this clonotype is medium-sized (0.01 to 0.1%). This beta chain appears as a stray read in a library generated for alpha chains; its size is not informative. V and J are TRBV7-3 and TRBJ2-1, with D possibly TRBD1 on 6 matching bases. CDR1 is SGHTA, CDR2 FQGTGA, per germline. Trimming cost V 1 base and J 0 bases, with 13 bases left between them. CDR3 length: 17 residues. The CDR3 DNA follows: TGTGCCAGCAGCTTAATGGGGGCCCCAAGCTCCTACAATGAGCAGTTCTTC. It yields the protein CASSLMGAPSSYNEQFF.

Regarding this clonotype: A library prepared for alpha chains yielded this beta chain as an off-target read; its size is of little meaning. V gene TRBV4-3 combines with J gene TRBJ2-1; unclear D gene. The CDR3 loop spans 16 amino acids. Germline CDR1 reads LGHNA; CDR2 reads YSLEER. V lost 3 bases, J lost 6 bases, and 18 bases lay in between. Here the CDR3 DNA reads TGCGCCAGCAGCCAGATAAACGGCTACTCTTCCAATGAGCAGTTCTTC. Translated: CASSQINGYSSNEQFF.

This clonotype counts as medium-sized. Because the library targeted alpha chains, this beta chain is an off-target read whose size means little. J is TRBJ2-5 and V is TRBV12-3 or TRBV12-4, with D tentatively TRBD1 or TRBD2 (5 bases each). CDR3 length: 18 residues. With 3 bases removed from V and 11 bases from J, the gap between germline ends came to 31 bases. CDR3 coding DNA: TGTGCCAGCAGTTTCAGCGTTTTGACGGGGACCAAAGCCCGCAGACAGTACTTC. Translated: CASSFSVLTGTKARRQYF.

This clonotype has at least ten counts. Within a library made for alpha chains, this beta chain is off target, and its count is uninformative. The chain couples TRBV2 to TRBJ2-7, with a possible D match to TRBD1 (6 bases). The CDR3 is made up of 14 amino acids. Between the trimmed V and J ends, which lost 3 bases and 3 bases, there was a span of 12 bases. Per the germline V gene, CDR1 is SNHLY and CDR2 is FYNNEI. Written as DNA, the CDR3 is TGTGCCAGCAGTGATATCGGCAGGGGCTACGAGCAGTACTTC. It encodes CASSDIGRGYEQYF.

This clonotype was counted many times. With the library built for alpha chains, this beta chain is off target and its frequency is not meaningful. The chain links TRBV20-1 to TRBJ1-1; perhaps TRBD1 as D (6 bases). The CDR3 totals 15 residues. Germline assignment: CDR1 DFQATT and CDR2 SNEGSKA (reference sequence). V was shortened by 0 bases and J by 1 base, with 12 bases between the two germline ends. The CDR3 is CSARDPSGQNTEAFF. In nucleotides, the CDR3 is TGCAGTGCTAGAGACCCCTCGGGACAGAACACTGAAGCTTTCTTT.